Each of the 21 T cell receptor beta chains below was sequenced from the same sample in a study of T cell responses to AZD1222 COVID-19 vaccine listed by TCRdb under 2021. Preparation of the library involved the immunoSEQ multiplex PCR assay. This immuneACCESS table, as held by TCRdb, lists in-frame sequences with V and J called but not all clones. Of the missing ones, under half trace to an unresolved V gene in checked studies; the others have no known cause. The sample data list 55,000 to 65,000 clones, and approximately 89% of these were observed just once. 5% to 6.5% of the sample comes from the top ten. This specimen's time point label, per the study, means: about 28 days (+/-7) after the second vaccine dose. The material sequenced was peripheral blood, taken 28 days after the second AZD1222 dose. Receptors originate from an adult who received the AZD1222 COVID-19 vaccine.

The J gene is TRBJ1-3, the V gene TRBV6-5; 8 bases are shared with TRBD1. The CDR3 extends over 15 amino acids. Germline V gene sequence: CDR1 MNHEY, CDR2 SVGAGI. The V and J ends lost 5 bases and 0 bases, in that order; junction bases with no gene match: 3. CDR3 loop: CASSRTGYSGNTIYF. The CDR3 DNA is TGTGCCAGCAGTAGGACAGGGTACTCTGGAAACACCATATATTTT.

This chain links TRBV19 with TRBJ2-7, with 11 bases identical to TRBD2. Trimming cost V 6 bases and J 6 bases; bases outside gene matches: 7. CDR1 and CDR2 from the germline V gene are LNHDA and SQIVND (reference sequence). The CDR3 contains 14 residues. The CDR3 sequence is CASRPTSGNFEQYF. DNA for the CDR3: TGTGCCAGTAGACCGACTAGCGGGAATTTCGAGCAGTACTTC.

The chain combines TRBV19 with TRBJ2-5; 7 bases are a match to TRBD2. The CDR3 is made up of 15 amino acids. The junction had 6 bases not matched to a gene; V was cut back by 5 bases and J by 0 bases. The germline V gene encodes CDR1 LNHDA and CDR2 SQIVND (reference sequence). CDR3 in amino acids: CASSRGVVYQETQYF. The CDR3 bases are TGTGCCAGTAGTCGGGGGGTCGTTTACCAAGAGACCCAGTACTTC.

This chain connects TRBV10-3 to TRBJ2-3; TRBD1 aligns across 8 bases. The CDR3 extends over 13 amino acids. Germline-derived CDR1 and CDR2 are ENHRY and SYGVKD. Trimming cost V 5 bases and J 4 bases; bases outside gene matches: 2. The CDR3 DNA follows: TGTGCCATCAGTAGGGGACAGGCAGATACGCAGTATTTT. It encodes CAISRGQADTQYF.

The CDR3 DNA follows: TGCGCCAGCAGCTTTACCGGGACAGGGTCCAATGAGCAGTTCTTC. The encoded protein is CASSFTGTGSNEQFF. The chain couples TRBV5-1 to TRBJ2-1; the match to TRBD1 covers 9 bases. This CDR3 region has 15 residues. Trimming removed 2 bases from V and 6 bases from J; junction bases left unmatched: 6. Looked up from germline, CDR1 is SGHRS and CDR2 is YFSETQ.

The chain couples TRBV30 to TRBJ1-6; 9 bases fit TRBD1. The germline V gene encodes CDR1 GTSNPN and CDR2 SVGIG (reference sequence). J lost 4 bases, V lost 5 bases, and 0 bases had no gene match. This CDR3 is built from 13 residues. The CDR3 DNA sequence: TGTGCCTGGGGGACAGGGTATAATTCACCCCTCCACTTT. Translated, it gives CAWGTGYNSPLHF. Full variable domain (rest looked up from reference TRBV30 and TRBJ1-6): SQTIHQWPATLVQPVGSPLSLECTVEGTSNPNLYWYRQAAGRGLQLLFYSVGIGQISSEVPQNLSASRPQDRQFILSSKKLLLSDSGFYLCAWGTGYNSPLHFGNGTRLTVT.

V is TRBV6-5 and J is TRBJ2-3; 9 bases agree with TRBD1. With 6 bases clipped from V and 1 base from J, the junction kept 5 bases outside the gene matches. The germline CDR1 and CDR2 sequences are MNHEY and SVGAGI. The CDR3 runs 15 residues. The CDR3 DNA reads as TGTGCCAGCAGCTACAGGGGGCTTGGCACAGATACGCAGTATTTT. Translating gives CASSYRGLGTDTQYF.

The chain has TRBV5-1 and TRBJ2-3; D tentatively fits TRBD1 or TRBD2 (5 bases each). Germline values: CDR1 SGHRS, CDR2 YFSETQ. This CDR3 contains 16 residues. The ends were cut back, 0 bases at V and 3 bases at J, with 14 bases in the middle. The CDR3 loop reads CASSLGTTSWTDTQYF. DNA of the CDR3: TGCGCCAGCAGCTTGGGGACAACTAGTTGGACAGATACGCAGTATTTT.

This chain connects TRBV7-6 to TRBJ1-4; 10 bases line up with TRBD1. V lost 1 base, J lost 1 base, and 0 bases stayed unmatched. CDR3 length: 16 residues. The germline gives CDR1 SGHVS, CDR2 FNYEAQ. CDR3 sequence reads: CASSLGTGGTNEKLFF. CDR3 DNA: TGTGCCAGCAGCTTAGGGACAGGGGGAACTAATGAAAAACTGTTTTTT.

J is TRBJ1-2 and V is TRBV12-3 or TRBV12-4; perhaps TRBD1 as D (5 bases). V dropped 0 bases and J dropped 7 bases, with 9 bases sitting between them. This CDR3 comprises 13 residues. The CDR3 DNA follows: TGTGCCAGCAGTTTAGCCTCGGACACTGGCTACACCTTC. It yields the protein CASSLASDTGYTF.

The chain joins TRBV12-3 or TRBV12-4 to TRBJ2-2; D is undetermined. With 0 bases removed from V and 10 bases from J, the gap between germline ends came to 9 bases. The CDR3 sequence is 13 residues long. In DNA form, the CDR3 reads TGTGCCAGCAGTTTAGCGCCGAACCCGGAGCTGTTTTTT. This translates into CASSLAPNPELFF.

V usage is TRBV10-3 and J usage is TRBJ1-1, with TRBD1 as a possible D gene (5 bases). Trimming stripped 6 bases from V and 6 bases from J, with 11 bases between. Germline V gene sequence: CDR1 ENHRY, CDR2 SYGVKD. This CDR3 is built from 12 residues. The CDR3 reads CAIRAPGAEAFF. DNA for the CDR3: TGTGCCATCAGGGCCCCGGGGGCTGAAGCTTTCTTT.

J is TRBJ2-5 and V is TRBV7-6; D perhaps matches TRBD2 (6 bases). The CDR3 is made up of 17 amino acids. Deletions cut 5 bases from V and 0 bases from J, with 19 bases between. Germline lookup yields CDR1 SGHVS and CDR2 FNYEAQ. The DNA of the CDR3 is TGTGCCAGCAGCCGTAACCCCGGGACTCAGTACCAAGAGACCCAGTACTTC. It codes for CASSRNPGTQYQETQYF.

In this sample, this clone turned up once. V is TRBV7-2 and J is TRBJ2-1; 13 positions match TRBD2. The CDR3 is made up of 15 amino acids. The V gene's germline CDR1 is SGHTA and CDR2 FQGNSA. The V gene end was trimmed by 5 bases and the J gene end by 5 bases; junction bases not matched to a gene: 3. In DNA form, the CDR3 reads TGTGCCAGCAGCGCCACTAGCGGGAGGGACAATGAGCAGTTCTTC. Protein sequence: CASSATSGRDNEQFF.

In this sample, this clone turned up once. The chain joins TRBV6-5 to TRBJ1-1, with D unclear. Per the germline V gene, CDR1 is MNHEY and CDR2 is SVGAGI. V lost 0 bases and J 3 bases, leaving 11 bases between the germline ends. This CDR3 has 15 residues. CDR3 nucleotide sequence: TGTGCCAGCAGTTACTCGGAGCCGTCCTACACTGAAGCTTTCTTT. Amino acids: CASSYSEPSYTEAFF.

The V call is TRBV10-3, the J call TRBJ2-3; TRBD1 might be the D (6 bases). V was trimmed by 10 bases and J by 4 bases, leaving 12 bases between them. The CDR3 length is 12 residues. In germline, CDR1 is ENHRY, CDR2 SYGVKD. CDR3 loop: CASTGTPDTQYF. Written as DNA, the CDR3 is TGTGCCAGCACCGGGACACCAGATACGCAGTATTTT.

This chain connects TRBV29-1 to TRBJ1-4; 7 bases are a match to TRBD1. The germline CDR1 and CDR2 sequences are SQVTM and ANQGSEA. The CDR3 is 11 residues long. The V gene end was trimmed by 6 bases and the J gene end by 7 bases; junction bases not matched to a gene: 2. Here the CDR3 DNA reads TGCAGCGTCAACAGGGGTGAAAAACTGTTTTTT. It yields the protein CSVNRGEKLFF.

V gene TRBV13 combines with J gene TRBJ1-2, with a tentative D call TRBD1 (6 bases). Trimming shortened V by 8 bases and J by 2 bases, and 24 bases separated the two germline ends. CDR1 is PRHDT, CDR2 FYEKMQ, per germline (reference sequence). This CDR3 has 17 residues. The chain's CDR3 is CASGTMGAPFPNYGYTF. The CDR3 DNA follows: TGTGCCAGCGGTACAATGGGGGCCCCGTTCCCCAACTATGGCTACACCTTC.

The chain links TRBV6-2 or TRBV6-3 to TRBJ1-5; 7 nucleotides line up with TRBD1. Per the germline V gene, CDR1 is MNHEY and CDR2 is SVGEGT. V dropped 2 bases and J dropped 5; count of bases not matched to a gene: 3. The CDR3 has 14 amino acids. This chain's CDR3 is CASSYPTGYQPQHF. The CDR3 DNA reads TGTGCCAGCAGTTACCCGACAGGGTATCAGCCCCAGCATTTT.

The chain recombines TRBV27 with TRBJ2-3; 12 bases agree with TRBD2. Germline V gives CDR1 MNHEY, CDR2 SMNVEV (reference sequence). The CDR3 totals 19 residues. Germline trimming cut 3 bases from V and 2 bases from J; bases unmatched to any gene: 12. The CDR3 here is CASSLIQLAGGRATDTQYF. The CDR3 nucleotides are TGTGCCAGCAGTTTGATCCAACTAGCGGGAGGAAGGGCCACAGATACGCAGTATTTT.

The chain combines TRBV25-1 with TRBJ2-7; TRBD2 is a possible D gene (5 bases). Germline V CDR1 and CDR2: MGHDK, SYGVNS. Trimming pared 2 bases from V and 4 bases from J, leaving 18 bases between. This CDR3 is built from 16 residues. The DNA for the CDR3 is TGTGCCAGCAGTGAACCGCTGGGTGGGAGTTCTTACGAGCAGTACTTC. It codes for CASSEPLGGSSYEQYF.